The clone carrying this TCR beta chain was counted between two and nine times. Its cognate antigen is unknown. CDR1 and CDR2 from the germline V gene are MNHNS and SASEGT. Trimming removed 8 bases from V and 2 bases from J, with 16 bases in between. This CDR3 has 15 residues. This entry comes from a study of vaccination and CD4 T cells after COVID-19. The treatment denotes: roughly ten-day PBMC culture with coronavirus spike peptide pools or control peptides (ViraFEST assay). Before Alpha, Beta and Delta appeared in the US, convalescents tested positive (March–late 2020). Study-wide points: In convalescent patients, 304 of 307 vaccine-specific clones were mono-reactive for SARS-CoV-2 spike.

The Oncomine TCR Beta short-read assay generated sequence data from the DNA of cultured CD4+ T cells. Each CDR3 protein is one row after TCRdb ran MiXCR on the PCR reads. The table has about 18,000 distinct CDR3 sequences, roughly 49% seen once. The sequence derives from a human donor who had recovered from COVID-19. The chain carries TRBV6-1 and TRBJ2-1; a weak D match, TRBD2 (6 bases). The sequenced sample was CD4+ T cells from blood, cultured in vitro, obtained before SARS-CoV-2 vaccination. DNA for the CDR3: TGTGCCAGCGCCGACCCTCGGGGGACCTACAATGAGCAGTTCTTC. This codes for CASADPRGTYNEQFF.